The next 15 T cell receptor beta chains were all read from a single sample in a study of identical twins. TCRdb ran MiXCR on the 5' RACE reads and lists one entry per CDR3 protein. This sample has around 250,000 distinct CDR3 sequences, with about 6.7% found just once. The same sample was also studied in work on T cells expressing NK-cell markers.

Sequenced material: CD8+ T cells sorted from blood. The receptors derive from a woman younger than 35 in good health.

This clonotype was detected ten times or more. This rearrangement joins TRBV30 to TRBJ2-7; D unclear. Trimming removed 4 bases at V and 7 bases at J, with 11 bases between. CDR3 length: 11 residues. From germline, CDR1 is GTSNPN and CDR2 SVGIG (reference sequence). The CDR3 nucleotides read TGTGCCTGGAAGTCCGTGTGGGAGCAGTACTTC. This sequence encodes CAWKSVWEQYF.

The chain joins TRBV9 to TRBJ2-1, with 12 positions matching TRBD2. Germline V gene data show CDR1 as SGDLS and CDR2 as YYNGEE. This CDR3 contains 15 residues. The trim removed 3 bases at V and 8 bases at J, leaving 6 bases unmatched. The DNA of the CDR3 is TGTGCCAGCAGCGCTAGCGGGGGGGCCATTGATGAGCAGTTCTTC. Translated, it gives CASSASGGAIDEQFF.

The genes are TRBV19 and TRBJ2-6; D not resolved. V was shortened by 2 bases and J by 0 bases, with 5 bases between the two germline ends. Germline V gene sequence: CDR1 LNHDA, CDR2 SQIVND (reference sequence). The CDR3 has 15 residues. The CDR3 protein is CASSIFHSGANVLTF. CDR3 sequence (DNA): TGTGCCAGTAGTATATTTCACTCTGGGGCCAACGTCCTGACTTTC.

This clonotype was picked up a small number of times. The CDR3 here is CASSPSGRAYNEQFF. The CDR3 DNA sequence: TGTGCCAGCAGCCCCAGCGGGAGGGCCTACAATGAGCAGTTCTTC. V and J are TRBV12-3 or TRBV12-4 and TRBJ2-1; 10 bases fit TRBD2. V trimming: 6 bases; J trimming: 2 bases; junction bases outside the gene matches: 4. The CDR3 is 15 residues long.

The sample holds a few counts of this clonotype. V and J are TRBV11-2 and TRBJ1-1, with TRBD1 matching 7 bases. From germline, CDR1 is SGHAT and CDR2 FQNNGV. V lost 5 bases and J lost 6; bases outside the gene matches: 9. The CDR3 contains 14 residues. In DNA, the CDR3 is TGTGCCAGCAGCGCGGGAGGGGGCATCGCTGAAGCTTTCTTT. It encodes CASSAGGGIAEAFF. The variable domain in full, completed from reference TRBV11-2 and TRBJ1-1, reads EAGVAQSPRYKIIEKRQSVAFWCNPISGHATLYWYQQILGQGPKLLIQFQNNGVVDDSQLPKDRFSAERLKGVDSTLKIQPAKLEDSAVYLCASSAGGGIAEAFFGQGTRLTVV.

This clonotype came up a few times. J is TRBJ2-3 and V is TRBV12-3 or TRBV12-4; 10 bases are a match to TRBD2. The ends lost 3 bases at V and 3 bases at J; junction bases unmatched: 18. The length of the CDR3 is 20 residues. This CDR3 is CASSFRAGAAGGQFTDTQYF. The CDR3, as DNA: TGTGCCAGCAGTTTCCGAGCAGGGGCAGCGGGGGGGCAGTTTACAGATACGCAGTATTTT.

This clonotype has just a few counts. The chain joins TRBV20-1 to TRBJ2-7, with TRBD2 matching 7 bases. J gave up 1 base and V 5 bases, and 8 bases lay outside the gene matches. Germline loops: CDR1 DFQATT, CDR2 SNEGSKA (reference sequence). The CDR3 extends over 14 amino acids. The DNA of the CDR3 is TGCAGTGCTGTTGGGGGGGAAAATTCCTACGAGCAGTACTTC. This encodes CSAVGGENSYEQYF.

This chain links TRBV6-5 with TRBJ1-1, with TRBD1 matching 7 bases. CDR3 length: 14 amino acids. Germline V gene lookup returns CDR1 MNHEY and CDR2 SVGAGI. V trimming: 3 bases; J trimming: 6 bases; junction bases outside the gene matches: 7. For the CDR3, the DNA is TGTGCCAGCAGTTATAGGGGGCTAAGGGCTGAAGCTTTCTTT. This encodes CASSYRGLRAEAFF.

The genes are TRBV30 and TRBJ1-1; perhaps TRBD1 as D (5 bases). V lost 2 bases and J lost 6, with 10 bases in between. CDR3 length: 12 residues. Germline values: CDR1 GTSNPN, CDR2 SVGIG (reference sequence). CDR3 amino acids: CAWSSRVPEAFF. The CDR3 coding sequence is TGTGCCTGGAGTAGCAGGGTTCCTGAAGCTTTCTTT. Complete variable domain (other parts from reference TRBV30 and TRBJ1-1): SQTIHQWPATLVQPVGSPLSLECTVEGTSNPNLYWYRQAAGRGLQLLFYSVGIGQISSEVPQNLSASRPQDRQFILSSKKLLLSDSGFYLCAWSSRVPEAFFGQGTRLTVV.

In this sample, this clonotype turned up a few times. The chain is built from TRBV20-1 and TRBJ2-5, with TRBD2 as a possible D gene (5 bases). Looked up from germline, CDR1 is DFQATT and CDR2 is SNEGSKA (reference sequence). The length of the CDR3 is 13 residues. The V end lost 3 bases, the J end lost 1 base, and 9 bases lay between the germline ends. CDR3 loop: CSASLGSQETQYF. CDR3 DNA sequence: TGCAGTGCTAGTTTGGGGAGCCAAGAGACCCAGTACTTC.

This clonotype was counted a single time. CDR3 residues: CAWSNQDTGELFF. The CDR3 DNA sequence: TGTGCCTGGAGCAACCAGGACACCGGGGAGCTGTTTTTT. The chain uses TRBV30 and TRBJ2-2; no definite D call. The germline CDR1 and CDR2 sequences are GTSNPN and SVGIG (reference sequence). The CDR3 loop spans 13 amino acids. The V gene lost 3 bases and the J gene lost 3 bases, with 8 bases spanning the gap.

This sequence joins TRBV4-2 and TRBJ1-1; D gene uncertain. Trimming took 1 base from V and 1 from J, leaving 13 bases between them. CDR3 size: 16 residues. CDR1 LGHNA and CDR2 YNFKEQ come from the germline V gene. CDR3 in DNA: TGTGCCAGCAGCCAAGTTGAGGCGGCAGCGAACACTGAAGCTTTCTTT. Protein sequence: CASSQVEAAANTEAFF.

In its sample, this clonotype was seen many times. The chain is built from TRBV6-2 or TRBV6-3 and TRBJ2-7; 9 nucleotides align to TRBD1. Germline V CDR1 and CDR2: MNHEY, SVGEGT. CDR3 length: 15 residues. V dropped 2 bases and J dropped 3; count of bases not matched to a gene: 5. The CDR3 reads CASSYPRTGDYEQYF. CDR3 DNA sequence: TGTGCCAGCAGTTACCCCCGGACAGGGGACTACGAGCAGTACTTC.

In its sample, this clonotype was seen many times. J is TRBJ2-1 and V is TRBV6-1; D possibly corresponds to TRBD2 (5 bases). Trimming removed 9 bases at V and 4 bases at J, with 13 bases between. CDR1 is MNHNS and CDR2 is SASEGT in the germline V gene. CDR3 length: 13 amino acids. CDR3 residues: CASGGLDYNEQFF. In nucleotides, the CDR3 is TGTGCCAGTGGCGGGCTAGATTACAATGAGCAGTTCTTC.

The CDR3 sequence: CASGLGINYEQYF. CDR3 DNA: TGTGCTAGTGGACTCGGGATCAACTACGAGCAGTACTTC. J is TRBJ2-7 and V is TRBV12-5; TRBD2 might be the D (5 bases). V lost 6 bases, J lost 3 bases, and 12 bases lay in between. The CDR3 has 13 amino acids. From germline, CDR1 is LGHNT and CDR2 FRNRAP.